These 10 T cell receptor beta chains came from one sample sequenced in a study of T cell responses to AZD1222 COVID-19 vaccine. This table comes from immunoSEQ multiplex PCR, and its TCRdb copy is limited to in-frame clones, with some not included. The repertoire holds 140,000 to 150,000 clones, with about 82% as singletons. The material was peripheral blood, obtained 28 days after the second AZD1222 dose. All receptors derive from an adult who received the AZD1222 COVID-19 vaccine.

Only one count was recorded for this clone. The V gene is TRBV21-1, the J gene TRBJ2-3; the table's D call TRBD1 went unverified against the DNA. TRBV21-1 is a pseudogene. The length of the CDR3 is 14 residues. CDR3 in DNA: TGTGCCAGCTTCCAGGTGGTATACACAGATACGCAGTATTTT. Amino acids: CASFQVVYTDTQYF.

This chain joins TRBV20-1 and TRBJ1-2; D remains unclear. Trimming took off 2 bases at V and 8 bases at J, with 9 bases between the two ends. Germline V lookup: CDR1 DFQATT, CDR2 SNEGSKA (reference sequence). The CDR3 runs to 11 residues. Here the CDR3 reads CSARTLGGYTF. In DNA form, the CDR3 reads TGCAGTGCTAGAACCCTCGGGGGCTACACCTTC.

The chain is built from TRBV19 and TRBJ1-1; possible D gene TRBD1, 5 bases. The CDR3 totals 16 residues. Trimming took off 1 base at V and 3 bases at J, with 15 bases between the two ends. The germline gives CDR1 LNHDA, CDR2 SQIVND (reference sequence). CDR3 in DNA: TGTGCCAGTAGTATAGCGTCCGACAGAATGGACACTGAAGCTTTCTTT. Amino acid sequence: CASSIASDRMDTEAFF. Drawing the rest from reference TRBV19 and TRBJ1-1, the complete variable domain is DGGITQSPKYLFRKEGQNVTLSCEQNLNHDAMYWYRQDPGQGLRLIYYSQIVNDFQKGDIAEGYSVSREKKESFPLTVTSAQKNPTAFYLCASSIASDRMDTEAFFGQGTRLTVV.

The rearrangement links TRBV9 to TRBJ2-1; 8 bases align to TRBD2. V shed 4 bases, J shed 8 bases, and the junction held 11 bases outside the gene matches. The germline V gene encodes CDR1 SGDLS and CDR2 YYNGEE. The CDR3 is made up of 15 amino acids. Here the CDR3 reads CASSPPGGGVDEQFF. In DNA form, the CDR3 reads TGTGCCAGCAGCCCCCCCGGGGGGGGCGTCGATGAGCAGTTCTTC.

This clone was detected a few times. The CDR3 nucleotides are TGTGCCAGCAGTTACGGGGGAGGCACTGAAGCTTTCTTT. It codes for CASSYGGGTEAFF. The V call is TRBV6-5, the J call TRBJ1-1; tentatively, D is TRBD1 (5 bases). Germline V CDR1 and CDR2: MNHEY, SVGAGI. The CDR3 is made up of 13 amino acids. Between the trimmed V and J ends, which lost 2 bases and 4 bases, there was a span of 8 bases.

The rearrangement uses TRBV4-2 and TRBJ2-3, with TRBD2 identical over 8 bases. The CDR3 length is 20 residues. Germline values: CDR1 LGHNA, CDR2 YNFKEQ. V gave up 11 bases and J gave up 1 base; unmatched junction bases: 26. CDR3 protein: CASSPGGGPLSSGRTDTQYF. The CDR3 coding sequence is TGTGCCTCCAGCCCCGGGGGGGGCCCCCTCTCAAGTGGGCGCACAGATACGCAGTATTTT.

The CDR3 loop reads CASSLLKGSYEQYF. CDR3 DNA: TGTGCCAGCAGTTTACTAAAGGGGTCCTACGAGCAGTACTTC. J is TRBJ2-7 and V is TRBV27; tentatively, D is TRBD1 (5 bases). Germline V gives CDR1 MNHEY, CDR2 SMNVEV (reference sequence). Between the trimmed V and J ends, which lost 2 bases and 1 base, there was a span of 9 bases. CDR3 length equals 14 residues.

The J gene is TRBJ2-7, the V gene TRBV12-3 or TRBV12-4; TRBD2 matches 7 bases. Trimming took 3 bases from V and 6 from J; bases not matched to a gene: 5. The CDR3 contains 13 residues. As DNA, the CDR3 is TGTGCCAGCAGTTTTGCCAGGGAGGGCGAGCAGTACTTC. Residues: CASSFAREGEQYF.

V usage is TRBV4-2 and J usage is TRBJ1-6, with D possibly being TRBD1 (5 bases). Germline CDR1 LGHNA, CDR2 YNFKEQ. This CDR3 spans 16 amino acids. The germline V and J ends were trimmed by 0 bases and 9 bases, with 15 bases remaining between them. CDR3 protein: CASSQEGARAGSPLHF. CDR3 DNA sequence: TGTGCCAGCAGCCAAGAAGGGGCAAGGGCAGGTTCACCCCTCCACTTT.

The chain employs TRBV19 and TRBJ1-2, with 7 positions matching TRBD1. This CDR3 region has 15 residues. Germline trimming cut 3 bases from V and 4 bases from J; bases unmatched to any gene: 8. From germline, CDR1 is LNHDA and CDR2 SQIVND (reference sequence). DNA of the CDR3: TGTGCCAGTAGTATCCCGACAGGGTTTGGCTATGGCTACACCTTC. This translates into CASSIPTGFGYGYTF.